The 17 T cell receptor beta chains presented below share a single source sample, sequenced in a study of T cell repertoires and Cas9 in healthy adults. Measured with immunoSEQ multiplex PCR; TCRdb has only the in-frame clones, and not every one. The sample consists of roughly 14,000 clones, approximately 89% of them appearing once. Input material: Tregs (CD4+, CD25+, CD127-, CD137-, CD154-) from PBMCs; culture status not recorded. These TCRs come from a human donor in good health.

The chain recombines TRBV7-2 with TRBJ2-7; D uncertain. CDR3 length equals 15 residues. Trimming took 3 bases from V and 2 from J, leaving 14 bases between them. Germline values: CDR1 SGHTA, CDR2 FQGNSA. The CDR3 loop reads CASSLGVANAYEQYV. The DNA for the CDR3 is TGTGCCAGCAGCTTGGGCGTGGCAAACGCCTACGAGCAGTACGTC.

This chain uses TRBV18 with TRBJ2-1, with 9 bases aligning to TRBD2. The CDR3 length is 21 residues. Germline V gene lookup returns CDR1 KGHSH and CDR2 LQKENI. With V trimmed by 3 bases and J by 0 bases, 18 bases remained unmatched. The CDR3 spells CASSPPAMFGSGRRSYNEQFF. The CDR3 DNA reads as TGTGCCAGCTCACCTCCCGCCATGTTCGGAAGCGGGAGGCGCTCCTACAATGAGCAGTTCTTC.

Here the CDR3 DNA reads TGCAGTGCAAGCGTCGACAATGAGCAGTTCTTC. Its protein product is CSASVDNEQFF. J is TRBJ2-1 and V is TRBV20-1; unclear D gene. The CDR3 runs to 11 residues. V shed 6 bases and J shed 5 bases, with 8 bases lying between them. CDR1 is DFQATT, CDR2 SNEGSKA, per germline (reference sequence).

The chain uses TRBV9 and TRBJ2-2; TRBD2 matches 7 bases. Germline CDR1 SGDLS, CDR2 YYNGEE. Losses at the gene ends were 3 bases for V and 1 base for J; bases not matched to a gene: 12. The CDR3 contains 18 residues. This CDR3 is CASSEGVGLAVNTGELFF. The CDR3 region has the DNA TGTGCCAGCAGCGAGGGCGTGGGTCTAGCGGTGAACACCGGGGAGCTGTTTTTT.

The CDR3 DNA is TGTGCCAGCTCACCCCGGGGCGCGGGCGGTCTGGTGAACACTGAAGCTTTCTTT. This gives the protein CASSPRGAGGLVNTEAFF. The chain carries TRBV18 and TRBJ1-1; D may be TRBD1 (5 bases). The V gene lost 3 bases and the J gene lost 0 bases, with 20 bases spanning the gap. Germline CDR1 reads KGHSH; CDR2 reads LQKENI. CDR3 length: 18 amino acids.

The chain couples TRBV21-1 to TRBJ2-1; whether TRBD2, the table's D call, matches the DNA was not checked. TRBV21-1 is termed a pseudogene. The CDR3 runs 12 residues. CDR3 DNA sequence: TGTGCCAGCAGCCCGCCGAGGCGAGGGCAGTTCTTC. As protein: CASSPPRRGQFF.

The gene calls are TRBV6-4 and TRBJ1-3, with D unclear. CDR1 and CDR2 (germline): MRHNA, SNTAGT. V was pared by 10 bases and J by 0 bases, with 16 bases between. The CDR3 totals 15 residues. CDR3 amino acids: CANPQPIHSGNTIYF. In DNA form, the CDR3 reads TGTGCCAACCCCCAACCCATCCACTCTGGAAACACCATATATTTT.

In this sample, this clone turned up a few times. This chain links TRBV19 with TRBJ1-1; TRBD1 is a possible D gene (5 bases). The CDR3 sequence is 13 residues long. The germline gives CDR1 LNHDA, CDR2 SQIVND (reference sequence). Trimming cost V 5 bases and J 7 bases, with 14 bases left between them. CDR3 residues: CASSFVSGGEAFF. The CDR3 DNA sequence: TGTGCCAGTAGTTTTGTTTCGGGGGGTGAAGCTTTCTTT.

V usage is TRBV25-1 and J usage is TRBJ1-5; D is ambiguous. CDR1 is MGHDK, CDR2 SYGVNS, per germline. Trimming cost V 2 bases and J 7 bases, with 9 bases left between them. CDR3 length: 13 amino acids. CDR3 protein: CASSELGEQPQHF. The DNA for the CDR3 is TGTGCCAGCAGTGAACTCGGGGAACAGCCCCAGCATTTT.

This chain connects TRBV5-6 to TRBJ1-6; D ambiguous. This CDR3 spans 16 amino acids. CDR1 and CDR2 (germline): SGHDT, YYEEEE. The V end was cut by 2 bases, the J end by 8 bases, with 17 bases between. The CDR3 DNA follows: TGTGCCAGCAGCTTAATCATGGGGTACGGGGATTCACCCCTCCACTTT. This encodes CASSLIMGYGDSPLHF.

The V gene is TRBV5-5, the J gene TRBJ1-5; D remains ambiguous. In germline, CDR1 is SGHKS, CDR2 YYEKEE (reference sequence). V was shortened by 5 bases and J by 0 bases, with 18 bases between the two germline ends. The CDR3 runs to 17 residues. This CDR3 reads CASRRTEGQHSNQPQHF. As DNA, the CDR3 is TGTGCCAGCAGGAGAACCGAAGGGCAGCATAGCAATCAGCCCCAGCATTTT.

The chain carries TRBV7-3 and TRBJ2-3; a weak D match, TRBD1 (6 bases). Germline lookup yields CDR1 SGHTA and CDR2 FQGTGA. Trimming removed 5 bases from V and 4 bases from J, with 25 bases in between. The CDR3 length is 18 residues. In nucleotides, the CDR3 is TGTGCCAGCAGCCCTCGAGGGCCAGGGGCTTTGAACCCAGATACGCAGTATTTT. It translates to CASSPRGPGALNPDTQYF. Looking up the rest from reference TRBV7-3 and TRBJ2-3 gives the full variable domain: GAGVSQTPSNKVTEKGKYVELRCDPISGHTALYWYRQSLGQGPEFLIYFQGTGAADDSGLPNDRFFAVRPEGSVSTLKIQRTERGDSAVYLCASSPRGPGALNPDTQYFGPGTRLTVL.

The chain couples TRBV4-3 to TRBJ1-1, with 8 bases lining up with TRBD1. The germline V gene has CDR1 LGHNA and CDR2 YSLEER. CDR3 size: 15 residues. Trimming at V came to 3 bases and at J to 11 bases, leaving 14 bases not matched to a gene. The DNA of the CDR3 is TGCGCCAGCAGCCACGCCTCTCCCGGACAGGGCGGGGCTTTCTTT. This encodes CASSHASPGQGGAFF.

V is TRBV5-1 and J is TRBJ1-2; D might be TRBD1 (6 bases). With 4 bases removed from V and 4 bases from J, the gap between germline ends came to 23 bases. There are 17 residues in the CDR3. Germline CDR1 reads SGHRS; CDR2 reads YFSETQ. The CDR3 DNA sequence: TGCGCCAGCAGCGCACAGTTCCCGGGGGCAGTTTCCTATGGCTACACCTTC. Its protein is CASSAQFPGAVSYGYTF.

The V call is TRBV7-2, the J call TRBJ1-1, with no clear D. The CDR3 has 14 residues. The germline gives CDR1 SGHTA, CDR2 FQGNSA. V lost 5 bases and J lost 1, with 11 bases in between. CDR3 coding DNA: TGTGCCAGCAGCCCCCGGACGGGGAACACTGAAGCTTTCTTT. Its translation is CASSPRTGNTEAFF.

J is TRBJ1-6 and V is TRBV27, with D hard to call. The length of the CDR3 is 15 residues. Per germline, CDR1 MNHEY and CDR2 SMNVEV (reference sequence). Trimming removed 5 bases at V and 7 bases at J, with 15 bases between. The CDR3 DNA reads TGTGCCAGCAGTCCATGGACGAGCGGAAATTCACCCCTCCACTTT. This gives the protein CASSPWTSGNSPLHF.

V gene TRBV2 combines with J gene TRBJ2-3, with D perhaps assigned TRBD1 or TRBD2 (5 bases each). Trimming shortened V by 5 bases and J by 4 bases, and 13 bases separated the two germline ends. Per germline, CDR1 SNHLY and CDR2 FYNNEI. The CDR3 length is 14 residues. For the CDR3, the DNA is TGTGCCAGCAGTAGCAGAGGGGTTTCAGATACGCAGTATTTT. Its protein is CASSSRGVSDTQYF.